These 4 T cell receptor beta chains share one sample of origin, sequenced in a study of T cell repertoires in cytomegalovirus infection. TCRdb recomputed calls from the reads with MiXCR, one row per CDR3 protein. There are more than 140,000 distinct CDR3 sequences in the sample; under 8% occur only once, and more than 15% lies in the top ten. Input material: PBMCs. The receptor source for this set is a human donor in good health (CMV status not recorded). Some clones in this sample may be carry-over from other donors' samples.

The chain uses TRBV7-9 and TRBJ1-6, with a possible D match to TRBD1 (6 bases). The germline gives CDR1 SEHNR, CDR2 FQNEAQ (reference sequence). There are 15 residues in the CDR3. Trimming cost V 1 base and J 8 bases, with 12 bases left between them. The CDR3 bases are TGTGCCAGCAGCTTAGGCTCAGGGGAGGATTCACCCCTCCACTTT. Protein: CASSLGSGEDSPLHF.

This clonotype was recorded many times. The rearrangement joins TRBV7-2 to TRBJ2-1; TRBD1 might be the D (5 bases). This CDR3 spans 14 amino acids. Per germline, CDR1 SGHTA and CDR2 FQGNSA. The V end was cut by 5 bases, the J end by 6 bases, with 14 bases between. CDR3 nucleotides: TGTGCCAGCAGCCCCTCGTCAGGGATCAATGAGCAGTTCTTC. Translation gives CASSPSSGINEQFF. Using reference TRBV7-2 and TRBJ2-1 for the parts outside the CDR3, the full variable domain is GAGVSQSPSNKVTEKGKDVELRCDPISGHTALYWYRQSLGQGLEFLIYFQGNSAPDKSGLPSDRFSAERTGGSVSTLTIQRTQQEDSAVYLCASSPSSGINEQFFGPGTRLTVL.

The chain uses TRBV10-3 and TRBJ2-6; no clear D. Per germline, CDR1 ENHRY and CDR2 SYGVKD. The length of the CDR3 is 15 residues. Trimming pared 3 bases from V and 0 bases from J, leaving 6 bases between. DNA of the CDR3: TGTGCCATCAGTGACTATAGCTCTGGGGCCAACGTCCTGACTTTC. Translated, it gives CAISDYSSGANVLTF.

At least ten counts were recorded for this clonotype. The chain is built from TRBV7-2 and TRBJ2-3; D not resolved. CDR1 SGHTA and CDR2 FQGNSA come from the germline V gene. V was shortened by 4 bases and J by 4 bases, with 9 bases between the two germline ends. The CDR3 is 13 amino acids. DNA of the CDR3: TGTGCCAGCAGCTGGGTGGGTGCAGATACGCAGTATTTT. It yields the protein CASSWVGADTQYF.